The TCR beta chain under discussion was sequenced for a study of blood T cells in healthy people across ages. Findings of the study overall: Fewer expanded clones and more diversity marked long-lived versus aged donors.

The CDR3 length is 13 residues. Germline V gene data show CDR1 as MNHEY and CDR2 as SMNVEV (reference sequence). With respect to this clonotype: What it binds is not known. The junction differs from germline at one of its ends, possibly a read error.

Samples had at least 7 million PBMCs isolated from them. Through a sample-barcoded 5' primer and a J-beta primer mix, a second PCR was run for 7 to 11 cycles. Every individual sample yielded 2.5 million or more paired-end reads (each containing CDR3). MiXCR, run by TCRdb on the 5' RACE reads, gives a single entry per CDR3 protein. This table holds under 1,000,000 distinct CDR3 sequences, around 45% found once. Sequenced sample: blood. The chain employs TRBV27 and TRBJ2-7, with D tentatively TRBD2 (5 bases). The receptor's source is a man older than 75 in good health. This CDR3 reads CASSGGSDYEQYF. As DNA, the CDR3 is TGCGCCAGCAGCGGAGGCTCCGACTACGAGCAGTACTTC.